This T cell receptor beta chain comes out of a study of radiotherapy plus CTLA-4 blockade in lung cancer. The table came from immunoSEQ multiplex PCR; TCRdb's copy has only in-frame clones and leaves some out. The table records about 72,000 clones, about four fifths of them present only once. The ends lost 2 bases at V and 6 bases at J; junction bases unmatched: 0. Germline lookup yields CDR1 SGHTA and CDR2 FQGTGA. CDR3 size: 15 residues. This TCR derives from a human donor with non-small cell lung cancer who had a partial response to radiotherapy plus ipilimumab. The chain joins TRBV7-3 to TRBJ2-3; 15 nucleotides agree with TRBD2. The starting material was peripheral blood, obtained from a patient treated with radiotherapy plus ipilimumab. The DNA of the CDR3 is TGTGCCAGCAGCTTAGGGACTAGCGGGGGGGATACGCAGTATTTT. As protein: CASSLGTSGGDTQYF.